Below, one T cell receptor (beta chain) is given with its context. Its antigen is as yet unknown. A multiplex PCR was run with 60 Vbeta primers and 13 Jbeta primers. The assay was immunoSEQ multiplex PCR, and TCRdb's table has in-frame clones only and misses some. The sample carries over 200,000 clones, around 89% recorded once. Each donor's status was that of a healthy bone marrow donor. This specimen comes from a study of cytomegalovirus exposure and HLA in healthy donors. Study results and limitations: One later analysis reportedly identified an Asian-associated ancestry cluster that showed fewer N-insertions than the approximately 710-donor mean. A later analysis found that most CMV-associated TCR beta chains appeared HLA-restricted. In a later analysis, a missense DCLRE1C variant was linked to TCR beta V- and J-gene trimming.

Trimming at V came to 0 bases and at J to 4 bases, leaving 3 bases not matched to a gene. The CDR3 has 15 amino acids. Per the germline V gene, CDR1 is KGHSH and CDR2 is LQKENI. J is TRBJ1-2 and V is TRBV18; the match to TRBD1 covers 9 bases. Sequencing was carried out using PBMCs. The clonotype was recovered from a woman aged 18-29 years in good health and CMV-seronegative. The CDR3 DNA reads TGTGCCAGCTCACCACCGACAGGGGGTAGCTATGGCTACACCTTC. Protein sequence: CASSPPTGGSYGYTF.